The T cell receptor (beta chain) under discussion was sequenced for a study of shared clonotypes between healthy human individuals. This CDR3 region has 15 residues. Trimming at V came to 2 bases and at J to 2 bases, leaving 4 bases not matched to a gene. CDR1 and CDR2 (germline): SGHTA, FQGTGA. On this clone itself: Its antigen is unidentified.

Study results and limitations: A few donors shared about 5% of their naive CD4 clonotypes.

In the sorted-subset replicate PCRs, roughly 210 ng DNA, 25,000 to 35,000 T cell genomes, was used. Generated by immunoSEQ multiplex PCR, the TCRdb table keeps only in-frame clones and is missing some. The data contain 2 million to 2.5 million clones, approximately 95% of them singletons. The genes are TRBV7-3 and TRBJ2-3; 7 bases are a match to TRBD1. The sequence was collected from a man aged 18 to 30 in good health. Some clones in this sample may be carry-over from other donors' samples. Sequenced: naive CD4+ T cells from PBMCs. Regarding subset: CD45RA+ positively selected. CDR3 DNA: TGTGCCAGCAGCTTAGACGGGACAGTCACAGATACGCAGTATTTT. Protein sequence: CASSLDGTVTDTQYF. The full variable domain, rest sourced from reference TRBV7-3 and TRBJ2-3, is GAGVSQTPSNKVTEKGKYVELRCDPISGHTALYWYRQSLGQGPEFLIYFQGTGAADDSGLPNDRFFAVRPEGSVSTLKIQRTERGDSAVYLCASSLDGTVTDTQYFGPGTRLTVL.